The next 20 T cell receptor beta chains were all read from a single sample in a study of control samples from healthy donors and cancer patients. Sequenced by immunoSEQ multiplex PCR; TCRdb stores in-frame clones only, minus some. This table has over 150,000 clones, roughly 94% appearing once. The sequenced sample was blood. All receptors come from a man aged 35-49 years in good health.

This clone was recorded a few times. The genes are TRBV30 and TRBJ1-1; tentative D call: TRBD1 (6 bases). The CDR3 extends over 10 amino acids. CDR1 is GTSNPN, CDR2 SVGIG, per germline (reference sequence). Trimming took 8 bases from V and 6 from J, leaving 10 bases between them. The CDR3 sequence: CARGGAEAFF. The CDR3 nucleotides read TGTGCCCGAGGGGGGGCTGAAGCTTTCTTT. Full variable domain (missing parts from reference TRBV30 and TRBJ1-1): SQTIHQWPATLVQPVGSPLSLECTVEGTSNPNLYWYRQAAGRGLQLLFYSVGIGQISSEVPQNLSASRPQDRQFILSSKKLLLSDSGFYLCARGGAEAFFGQGTRLTVV.

V gene TRBV25-1 combines with J gene TRBJ1-2; 10 bases are shared with TRBD1. Germline CDR1 MGHDK, CDR2 SYGVNS. The CDR3 is 15 residues long. J lost 4 bases, V lost 3 bases, and 5 bases had no gene match. The CDR3 loop is CASSEDRGVSYGYTF. As DNA, the CDR3 is TGTGCCAGCAGTGAGGACAGGGGGGTGTCCTATGGCTACACCTTC.

The chain employs TRBV6-5 and TRBJ2-7; TRBD1 is a possible D gene (6 bases). Germline CDR1 is MNHEY and CDR2 is SVGAGI. The V end was cut by 6 bases, the J end by 3 bases, with 18 bases between. The CDR3 extends over 15 amino acids. The DNA of the CDR3 is TGTGCCAGCAGCGGTACCGGGACACCCGGCTACGAGCAGTACTTC. Translating it yields CASSGTGTPGYEQYF.

CDR3 sequence (DNA): TGTGCCAGCAAAGACGACCTAATCGCTAATGAAAAACTGTTTTTT. It is translated as CASKDDLIANEKLFF. The chain employs TRBV6-5 and TRBJ1-4; unclear D gene. This CDR3 is built from 15 residues. V was trimmed by 7 bases and J by 3 bases, leaving 15 bases between them. Germline values: CDR1 MNHEY, CDR2 SVGAGI.

The chain combines TRBV18 with TRBJ1-1; D is uncertain. The V gene's germline CDR1 is KGHSH and CDR2 LQKENI. V shed 5 bases and J shed 1 base, with 8 bases lying between them. CDR3 length: 13 amino acids. The CDR3 sequence: CASSASGNTEAFF. The CDR3 DNA sequence: TGTGCCAGCTCAGCGTCGGGGAACACTGAAGCTTTCTTT.

This sequence joins TRBV6-1 and TRBJ1-1; D remains ambiguous. Germline V gene data show CDR1 as MNHNS and CDR2 as SASEGT. The CDR3 is 14 amino acids. V lost 1 base and J lost 5, with 11 bases in between. Written as DNA, the CDR3 is TGTGCCAGCAGTGAAGAGGGTCCGAGGACTGAAGCTTTCTTT. It yields the protein CASSEEGPRTEAFF.

The chain links TRBV9 to TRBJ2-7; possible D gene TRBD2, 6 bases. Trimming removed 0 bases from V and 1 base from J, with 11 bases in between. This CDR3 spans 15 amino acids. Per germline, CDR1 SGDLS and CDR2 YYNGEE. CDR3 in DNA: TGTGCCAGCAGCGTAGCTGGCGGGGCGTCCTACGAGCAGTACTTC. Protein sequence: CASSVAGGASYEQYF.

The chain joins TRBV4-1 to TRBJ1-1; D remains unclear. The V gene lost 4 bases and the J gene lost 0 bases, with 12 bases spanning the gap. The CDR3 runs to 15 residues. The germline gives CDR1 MGHRA, CDR2 YSYEKL. CDR3 bases: TGCGCCAGCAGCCCCCGAACAGCTTTGAACACTGAAGCTTTCTTT. As protein: CASSPRTALNTEAFF.

The chain employs TRBV14 and TRBJ2-3; the D gene is possibly TRBD1 (5 bases). V lost 1 base to trimming and J lost 4 bases, with 9 bases between them. Germline CDR1 SGHDN, CDR2 FVKESK. There are 14 residues in the CDR3. The CDR3 bases are TGTGCCAGCAGCCAAGGGGGCAGCCCAGATACGCAGTATTTT. It encodes CASSQGGSPDTQYF.

This clone came up once. The V call is TRBV10-2, the J call TRBJ2-7; 8 nucleotides match TRBD1. This CDR3 is built from 13 residues. With V trimmed by 4 bases and J by 5 bases, 4 bases remained unmatched. Germline-derived CDR1 and CDR2 are WSHSY and SAAADI. As DNA, the CDR3 is TGCGCCAGCAGTGTAGACAGGGGCCACGAGCAGTACTTC. The encoded protein is CASSVDRGHEQYF.

The chain recombines TRBV6-5 with TRBJ1-2; D is perhaps TRBD1 (6 bases). Germline-derived CDR1 and CDR2 are MNHEY and SVGAGI. The CDR3 has 14 residues. Trimming stripped 8 bases from V and 3 bases from J, with 16 bases between. The CDR3 nucleotides are TGTGCCAGCCTGGCGGACAGACGGGACTATGGCTACACCTTC. Protein: CASLADRRDYGYTF.

This clone is medium-sized by share. The CDR3 DNA reads as TGTGCCAGCAGCGACTCGACAGGGGGCCAGCCAAAACTGTTTTTT. It translates to CASSDSTGGQPKLFF. This sequence joins TRBV9 and TRBJ1-4, with 10 bases identical to TRBD1. After removal of 3 bases from V and 10 bases from J, the junction contained 9 bases not matched to a gene. Germline lookup yields CDR1 SGDLS and CDR2 YYNGEE. CDR3 length: 15 residues.

The chain combines TRBV4-1 with TRBJ1-2, with unresolved D. In germline, CDR1 is MGHRA, CDR2 YSYEKL. The CDR3 is made up of 14 amino acids. V lost 1 base and J 4 bases, leaving 10 bases between the germline ends. In DNA form, the CDR3 reads TGCGCCAGCAGCCAAGCTGAGGGTGGCTATGGCTACACCTTC. It codes for CASSQAEGGYGYTF.

The CDR3 DNA is TGCAGCGTTGAAGAGGCCAGGGGGCGGGTGGGCTACACCTTC. Translated, it gives CSVEEARGRVGYTF. V and J are TRBV29-1 and TRBJ1-2; 8 nucleotides align to TRBD1. Looked up from germline, CDR1 is SQVTM and CDR2 is ANQGSEA. CDR3 length: 14 amino acids. J gave up 8 bases and V 0 bases, and 8 bases lay outside the gene matches. Together with reference TRBV29-1 and TRBJ1-2, the CDR3 gives the full variable domain: SAVISQKPSRDICQRGTSLTIQCQVDSQVTMMFWYRQQPGQSLTLIATANQGSEATYESGFVIDKFPISRPNLTFSTLTVSNMSPEDSSIYLCSVEEARGRVGYTFGSGTRLTVV.

The gene calls are TRBV18 and TRBJ2-7, with 9 bases aligning to TRBD1. The germline V gene has CDR1 KGHSH and CDR2 LQKENI. V trimming: 3 bases; J trimming: 3 bases; junction bases outside the gene matches: 3. This CDR3 region has 14 residues. The CDR3 DNA follows: TGTGCCAGCTCACCGGGACAGGGATACTACGAGCAGTACTTC. The encoded protein is CASSPGQGYYEQYF.

This sequence joins TRBV5-6 and TRBJ2-1, with no clear D. There are 11 residues in the CDR3. CDR1 is SGHDT, CDR2 YYEEEE, per germline. Trimming cost V 5 bases and J 10 bases, with 10 bases left between them. CDR3 DNA sequence: TGTGCCAGCAGTTCCTTCGGGGAGCAGTTCTTC. The encoded protein is CASSSFGEQFF. Full variable domain (outside the CDR3, taken from reference TRBV5-6 and TRBJ2-1): DAGVTQSPTHLIKTRGQQVTLRCSPKSGHDTVSWYQQALGQGPQFIFQYYEEEERQRGNFPDRFSGHQFPNYSSELNVNALLLGDSALYLCASSSFGEQFFGPGTRLTVL.

The chain uses TRBV27 and TRBJ2-1, with D unresolved. V lost 6 bases and J 0 bases, leaving 15 bases between the germline ends. Germline loops: CDR1 MNHEY, CDR2 SMNVEV (reference sequence). The CDR3 totals 16 residues. The CDR3 loop reads CASSSGTPNSYNEQFF. CDR3 nucleotides: TGTGCCAGCAGCTCAGGTACCCCAAACTCCTACAATGAGCAGTTCTTC.

The rearrangement links TRBV5-8 to TRBJ1-2; tentative D call: TRBD1 (6 bases). This CDR3 region has 13 residues. Germline values: CDR1 SGHTS, CDR2 YDEGEE. Trimming took off 3 bases at V and 3 bases at J, with 9 bases between the two ends. The CDR3 nucleotides are TGTGCCAGCAGCTATGGGGGGCACTATGGCTACACCTTC. It translates to CASSYGGHYGYTF.

The rearrangement joins TRBV5-1 to TRBJ2-3, with TRBD1 matching 8 bases. Germline V gene data show CDR1 as SGHRS and CDR2 as YFSETQ. Unmatched junction bases numbered 3, after V lost 3 bases and J lost 0 bases. The CDR3 loop spans 15 amino acids. CDR3 in DNA: TGCGCCAGCAGCTCACAGGGGGTGAGCACAGATACGCAGTATTTT. Its protein product is CASSSQGVSTDTQYF.

The V call is TRBV5-4, the J call TRBJ1-4; TRBD1 is a possible D gene (5 bases). CDR1 is SGHNT, CDR2 YYREEE, per germline (reference sequence). The ends were cut back, 3 bases at V and 8 bases at J, with 11 bases in the middle. CDR3 length: 13 amino acids. The CDR3 DNA sequence: TGTGCCAGCAGCTCCGATGGGGACGAAAAACTGTTTTTT. This codes for CASSSDGDEKLFF. The full variable domain, its missing parts supplied by reference TRBV5-4 and TRBJ1-4, is ETGVTQSPTHLIKTRGQQVTLRCSSQSGHNTVSWYQQALGQGPQFIFQYYREEENGRGNFPPRFSGLQFPNYSSELNVNALELDDSALYLCASSSDGDEKLFFGSGTQLSVL.